This TCR beta chain was captured by sequencing in a study of shared clonotypes between healthy human individuals. Whole-study context: Used for every donor were three CD4 naive, three CD4 memory, two CD8 naive and one CD8 memory plate. The study, taken as a whole, reports: The study found lower generation probabilities in non-shared clonotypes than in those shared by all four donors.

With respect to this clone: The antigen remains undetermined.

Libraries were prepared by immunoSEQ multiplex PCR; TCRdb keeps only in-frame clonotypes and omits some of them. The sample yields about 820,000 clones, 92% seen once. Naive CD8 cells lacked CD45RO, underwent positive selection for CCR7 and left out terminally differentiated effector memory CD45RA+ cells. Every contributor of samples was a Caucasian grown-up residing in Nashville, Tennessee. Germline-derived CDR1 and CDR2 are MNHEY and SVGAGI. The CDR3 is made up of 15 amino acids. V lost 8 bases, J lost 1 base, and 15 bases lay in between. V usage is TRBV6-5 and J usage is TRBJ2-1; weak D call: TRBD1 (6 bases). The material sequenced was naive CD8+ T cells sorted from blood. The sequence was collected from a man younger than 45 in good health. The CDR3 DNA is TGTGCCAGCTCCCTCGGGGACATTTCCTACAATGAGCAGTTCTTC. This sequence encodes CASSLGDISYNEQFF.